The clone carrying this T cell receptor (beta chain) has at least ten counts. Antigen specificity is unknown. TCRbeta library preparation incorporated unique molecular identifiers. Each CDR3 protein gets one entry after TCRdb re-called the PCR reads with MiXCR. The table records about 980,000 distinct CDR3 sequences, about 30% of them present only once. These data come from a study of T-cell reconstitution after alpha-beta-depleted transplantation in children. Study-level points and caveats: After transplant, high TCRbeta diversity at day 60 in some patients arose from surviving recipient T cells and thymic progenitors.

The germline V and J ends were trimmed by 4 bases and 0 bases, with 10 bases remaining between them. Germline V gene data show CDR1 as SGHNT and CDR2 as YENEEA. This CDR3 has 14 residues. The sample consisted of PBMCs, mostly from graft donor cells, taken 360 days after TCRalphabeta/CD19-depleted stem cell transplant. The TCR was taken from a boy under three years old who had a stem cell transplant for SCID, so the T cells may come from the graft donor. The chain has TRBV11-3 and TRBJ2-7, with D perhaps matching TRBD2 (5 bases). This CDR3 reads CASSSGSGSYEQYF. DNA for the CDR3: TGTGCCAGCAGCTCGGGGAGCGGCTCCTACGAGCAGTACTTC. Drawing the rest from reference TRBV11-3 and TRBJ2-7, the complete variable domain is EAGVVQSPRYKIIEKKQPVAFWCNPISGHNTLYWYLQNLGQGPELLIRYENEEAVDDSQLPKDRFSAERLKGVDSTLKIQPAELGDSAVYLCASSSGSGSYEQYFGPGTRLTVT.